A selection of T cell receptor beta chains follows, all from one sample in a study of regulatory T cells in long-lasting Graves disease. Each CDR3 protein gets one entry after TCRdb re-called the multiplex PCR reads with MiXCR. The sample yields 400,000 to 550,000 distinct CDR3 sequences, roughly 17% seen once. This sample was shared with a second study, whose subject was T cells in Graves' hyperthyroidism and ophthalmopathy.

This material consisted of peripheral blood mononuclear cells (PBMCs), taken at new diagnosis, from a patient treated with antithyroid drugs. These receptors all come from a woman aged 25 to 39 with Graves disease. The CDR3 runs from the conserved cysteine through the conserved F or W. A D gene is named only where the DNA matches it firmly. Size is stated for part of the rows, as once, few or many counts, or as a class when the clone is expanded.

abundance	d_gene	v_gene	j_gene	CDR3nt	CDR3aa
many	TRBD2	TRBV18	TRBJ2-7	TGTGCCAGCTCACCCCTTTCTAGCGGGAGGGCCTACGAGCAGTACTTC	CASSPLSSGRAYEQYF
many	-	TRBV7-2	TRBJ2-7	TGTGCCAGCAGCCCCGACGAGGCCTACGAGCAGTACTTC	CASSPDEAYEQYF
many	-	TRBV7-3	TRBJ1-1	TGTGCCAGCAGCGCCGACGGGAGGAACACTGAAGCTTTCTTT	CASSADGRNTEAFF
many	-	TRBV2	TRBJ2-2	TGTGCCAGCAGTGGTTTGACAAGTCTAGACACCGGGGAGCTGTTTTTT	CASSGLTSLDTGELFF
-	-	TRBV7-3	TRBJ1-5	TGTGCCAGCAGCTTAGAGGGCGCAGGGCCCCAGCATTTT	CASSLEGAGPQHF
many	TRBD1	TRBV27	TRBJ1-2	TGTGCCAGCAGTTTATTGGGACAGGACCTTAACTATGGCTACACCTTC	CASSLLGQDLNYGYTF
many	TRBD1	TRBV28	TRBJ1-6	TGTGCCAGCACAGTCTGGGACAGAAATTCACCCCTCCACTTT	CASTVWDRNSPLHF
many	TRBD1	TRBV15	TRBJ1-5	TGTGCCACCACCCACGCGCCCGCAGGGACAGGTCGAGGCAATCAGCCCCAGCATTTT	CATTHAPAGTGRGNQPQHF
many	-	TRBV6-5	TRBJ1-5	TGTGCCAGCAGTTACTCGGACATAGTGCCCCAGCATTTT	CASSYSDIVPQHF
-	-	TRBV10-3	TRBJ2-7	TGTGCCATCAGTGACGGGAGCTACGAGCAGTACTTC	CAISDGSYEQYF
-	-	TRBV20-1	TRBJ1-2	TGCAGTGCTAGAGAGGCCGGCTCAAACTATGGCTACACCTTC	CSAREAGSNYGYTF
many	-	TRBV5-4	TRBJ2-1	TGTGCCAGCAGCCCCCGGACGACCCGGGATGAGCAGTTCTTC	CASSPRTTRDEQFF
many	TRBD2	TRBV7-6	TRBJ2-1	TGTGCCAGCAGCTTTCTAGCGGGAGGCAATGAGCAGTTCTTC	CASSFLAGGNEQFF
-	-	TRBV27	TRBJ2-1	TGTGCCAGCAGTCTACATTTAGATGGTGAGCAGTTCTTC	CASSLHLDGEQFF
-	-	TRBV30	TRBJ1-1	TGTGCCTGGAGTGTACTAATTTCTGAAGCTTTCTTT	CAWSVLISEAFF
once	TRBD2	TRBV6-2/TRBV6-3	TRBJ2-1	TGTGCCAGCAGTTACCAAAGGACTAGCGGTTACAATGAGCAGTTCTTC	CASSYQRTSGYNEQFF
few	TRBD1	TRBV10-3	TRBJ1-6	TGTGCCATCAGTGAATACGGGACAGATAATAATTCACCCCTCCACTTT	CAISEYGTDNNSPLHF
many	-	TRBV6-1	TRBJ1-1	TGTGCCAGCGCGGGACTGGGGGCCACTGAAGCTTTCTTT	CASAGLGATEAFF
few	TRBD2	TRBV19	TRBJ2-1	TGTGCCAGTAGTATTTGGCAGGACACCGGGACTAGCTATGATGAGCAGTTCTTC	CASSIWQDTGTSYDEQFF
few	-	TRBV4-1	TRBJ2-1	TGCGCCAGCAGCCACCAAAGACTAGTTCGCTCCTACAATGAGCAGTTCTTC	CASSHQRLVRSYNEQFF
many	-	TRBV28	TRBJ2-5	TGTGCCAGCAGGCAGACAGGCGGTCCAGAGACCCAGTACTTC	CASRQTGGPETQYF
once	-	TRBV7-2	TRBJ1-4	TGTGCCAGCAGTCGAGGAGGGGTCGGCGGCTCAGGCGAAAAACTGTTTTTT	CASSRGGVGGSGEKLFF
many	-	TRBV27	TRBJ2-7	TGTGCCAGCAGCCCCCTCAACCGGGAGTATTTCCCCTACGAGCAGTACTTC	CASSPLNREYFPYEQYF